Listed below are T cell receptor beta chains from one sample, sequenced in a study of T cell responses to AZD1222 COVID-19 vaccine. Libraries were prepared by immunoSEQ multiplex PCR; TCRdb keeps only in-frame clonotypes and omits some of them. The sample lists about 130,000 clones, roughly nine tenths occurring once. The source material was peripheral blood, sampled on day 0 of AZD1222 vaccination. These receptors came from an adult in good health. Both conserved end residues are part of each CDR3. The D gene is left open where the match is weak. The size entry is marked missing in some rows and otherwise reads once, few, many or a size class.

D gene: .
J gene: TRBJ2-3
clone size: .
V gene: TRBV4-2
CDR3 protein: CASSQPGGDLNHTQYF
CDR3 DNA: TGTGCCAGCAGCCAACCCGGAGGGGACTTGAATCATACGCAGTATTTT

D gene: TRBD1
J gene: TRBJ1-1
clone size: .
V gene: TRBV9
CDR3 protein: CASSVLQGLAEAFF
CDR3 DNA: TGTGCCAGCAGCGTCTTACAGGGGCTGGCTGAAGCTTTCTTT

D gene: .
J gene: TRBJ2-1
clone size: .
V gene: TRBV5-4
CDR3 protein: CASSQSRDIDEQFF
CDR3 DNA: TGTGCCAGCAGCCAGTCCCGGGACATCGATGAGCAGTTCTTC

D gene: .
J gene: TRBJ2-1
clone size: .
V gene: TRBV25-1
CDR3 protein: CASSLGSLAQFF
CDR3 DNA: TGTGCCAGCAGTCTGGGGAGTCTAGCGCAGTTCTTC

D gene: .
J gene: TRBJ1-5
clone size: .
V gene: TRBV7-2
CDR3 protein: CASSLVTGQPQHF
CDR3 DNA: TGTGCCAGCAGCTTAGTAACGGGTCAGCCCCAGCATTTT

D gene: .
J gene: TRBJ2-1
clone size: .
V gene: TRBV10-3
CDR3 protein: CAISESGLANEQFF
CDR3 DNA: TGTGCCATCAGTGAGTCGGGGCTAGCCAATGAGCAGTTCTTC

D gene: .
J gene: TRBJ1-5
clone size: .
V gene: TRBV2
CDR3 protein: CASSGDLNQPQHF
CDR3 DNA: TGTGCCAGCAGTGGAGACCTTAATCAGCCCCAGCATTTT

D gene: TRBD2
J gene: TRBJ2-2
clone size: once
V gene: TRBV19
CDR3 protein: CASSIAGGPTGELFF
CDR3 DNA: TGTGCCAGTAGTATAGCGGGAGGTCCCACCGGGGAGCTGTTTTTT

D gene: .
J gene: TRBJ1-6
clone size: .
V gene: TRBV5-8
CDR3 protein: CASSSGSYNSPLHF
CDR3 DNA: TGTGCCAGCAGCTCCGGGTCATATAATTCACCCCTCCACTTT

D gene: .
J gene: TRBJ2-7
clone size: .
V gene: TRBV6-5
CDR3 protein: CATKIRAGAVYEQYF
CDR3 DNA: TGTGCCACGAAGATACGTGCAGGGGCCGTCTACGAGCAGTACTTC

D gene: .
J gene: TRBJ1-1
clone size: once
V gene: TRBV21-1
CDR3 protein: CASSIGTEAFF
CDR3 DNA: TGTGCCAGCAGCATTGGAACTGAAGCTTTCTTT

D gene: .
J gene: TRBJ2-3
clone size: .
V gene: TRBV2
CDR3 protein: CASRSTGSDTQYF
CDR3 DNA: TGTGCCAGCAGGAGTACAGGGTCAGATACGCAGTATTTT

D gene: TRBD1
J gene: TRBJ1-2
clone size: once
V gene: TRBV5-1
CDR3 protein: CASSPQGGSYGYTF
CDR3 DNA: TGCGCCAGCAGCCCACAGGGGGGCTCCTATGGCTACACCTTC

D gene: .
J gene: TRBJ1-6
clone size: .
V gene: TRBV15
CDR3 protein: CATSRDWTGASPLHF
CDR3 DNA: TGTGCCACCAGCAGAGATTGGACCGGGGCTTCACCCCTCCACTTT

D gene: .
J gene: TRBJ2-4
clone size: .
V gene: TRBV9
CDR3 protein: CASSVSSWGIQYF
CDR3 DNA: TGTGCCAGCAGCGTTTCTAGCTGGGGCATTCAGTACTTC

D gene: TRBD2
J gene: TRBJ2-2
clone size: .
V gene: TRBV4-3
CDR3 protein: CASSQEARAGGTGELFF
CDR3 DNA: TGCGCCAGCAGCCAAGAGGCGCGAGCGGGAGGGACCGGGGAGCTGTTTTTT

D gene: .
J gene: TRBJ2-7
clone size: .
V gene: TRBV5-6
CDR3 protein: CASSFGYRYEQYF
CDR3 DNA: TGTGCCAGCAGCTTCGGCTACCGCTACGAGCAGTACTTC

D gene: TRBD2
J gene: TRBJ2-2
clone size: once
V gene: TRBV5-1
CDR3 protein: CASSSRTSGRASITGELFF
CDR3 DNA: TGCGCCAGCAGCTCACGGACTAGCGGGAGGGCCTCGATCACCGGGGAGCTGTTTTTT

D gene: .
J gene: TRBJ2-1
clone size: .
V gene: TRBV10-3
CDR3 protein: CASRQVDEQFF
CDR3 DNA: TGTGCCAGTCGACAGGTCGATGAGCAGTTCTTC

D gene: .
J gene: TRBJ2-5
clone size: .
V gene: TRBV29-1
CDR3 protein: CSVFRGLGQETQYF
CDR3 DNA: TGCAGCGTGTTCCGAGGGCTAGGTCAAGAGACCCAGTACTTC

D gene: .
J gene: TRBJ1-1
clone size: .
V gene: TRBV27
CDR3 protein: CASSLFQGLNTEAFF
CDR3 DNA: TGTGCCAGCAGTTTATTTCAGGGGCTGAACACTGAAGCTTTCTTT

D gene: TRBD1
J gene: TRBJ1-3
clone size: .
V gene: TRBV7-9
CDR3 protein: CASSITGAGNTIYF
CDR3 DNA: TGTGCCAGCAGCATCACAGGGGCTGGAAACACCATATATTTT

D gene: .
J gene: TRBJ2-3
clone size: once
V gene: TRBV21-1
CDR3 protein: CASSHPGGADTQYF
CDR3 DNA: TGTGCCAGCAGCCATCCCGGCGGGGCAGATACGCAGTATTTT

D gene: TRBD2
J gene: TRBJ2-1
clone size: .
V gene: TRBV14
CDR3 protein: CASSQGSGSVDEQFF
CDR3 DNA: TGTGCCAGCAGCCAAGGGAGCGGGAGTGTGGATGAGCAGTTCTTC

D gene: TRBD1
J gene: TRBJ1-2
clone size: .
V gene: TRBV5-4
CDR3 protein: CASSLGQGFSYGYTF
CDR3 DNA: TGTGCCAGCAGCTTGGGACAGGGCTTTTCCTATGGCTACACCTTC

D gene: .
J gene: TRBJ2-7
clone size: .
V gene: TRBV7-2
CDR3 protein: CASSLAASASSYEQYF
CDR3 DNA: TGTGCCAGCAGCTTAGCGGCTAGCGCGAGCTCCTACGAGCAGTACTTC

D gene: .
J gene: TRBJ2-1
clone size: .
V gene: TRBV3-1/TRBV3-2
CDR3 protein: CASSQTGTIYNEQFF
CDR3 DNA: TGTGCCAGCAGCCAAACCGGGACCATCTACAATGAGCAGTTCTTC

D gene: TRBD1
J gene: TRBJ1-1
clone size: .
V gene: TRBV19
CDR3 protein: CASSPAGQGFAEAFF
CDR3 DNA: TGTGCCAGTAGCCCTGCTGGACAGGGTTTCGCTGAAGCTTTCTTT

D gene: TRBD2
J gene: TRBJ2-7
clone size: .
V gene: TRBV7-6
CDR3 protein: CASSAPGLAGVSGEQYF
CDR3 DNA: TGTGCCAGCAGCGCCCCGGGACTAGCGGGAGTGTCTGGGGAGCAGTACTTC

D gene: .
J gene: TRBJ2-1
clone size: .
V gene: TRBV6-8
CDR3 protein: CASMRAGAPLDEQFF
CDR3 DNA: TGTGCCAGCATGCGGGCAGGGGCACCCCTAGATGAGCAGTTCTTC

D gene: .
J gene: TRBJ2-7
clone size: .
V gene: TRBV7-7
CDR3 protein: CASSLDYASSYEQYF
CDR3 DNA: TGTGCCAGCAGCTTAGATTATGCGAGTTCCTACGAGCAGTACTTC

D gene: .
J gene: TRBJ1-4
clone size: .
V gene: TRBV3-1/TRBV3-2
CDR3 protein: CASSQTESTNEKLFF
CDR3 DNA: TGTGCCAGCAGCCAAACAGAGTCAACTAATGAAAAACTGTTTTTT

D gene: TRBD2
J gene: TRBJ2-2
clone size: .
V gene: TRBV2
CDR3 protein: CASRGLAGVVWELFF
CDR3 DNA: TGTGCCAGCAGGGGACTAGCGGGAGTAGTCTGGGAGCTGTTTTTT

D gene: TRBD1
J gene: TRBJ1-6
clone size: .
V gene: TRBV29-1
CDR3 protein: CSVGTGDSPLHF
CDR3 DNA: TGCAGCGTTGGAACAGGGGATTCACCCCTCCACTTT

D gene: TRBD2
J gene: TRBJ2-1
clone size: once
V gene: TRBV6-1
CDR3 protein: CASSEVLAGYNEQFF
CDR3 DNA: TGTGCCAGCAGTGAAGTGCTAGCGGGATACAATGAGCAGTTCTTC

D gene: TRBD1
J gene: TRBJ2-3
clone size: .
V gene: TRBV5-1
CDR3 protein: CASSLGQGGTDTQYF
CDR3 DNA: TGCGCCAGCAGCTTGGGTCAGGGGGGCACAGATACGCAGTATTTT

D gene: TRBD2
J gene: TRBJ2-5
clone size: .
V gene: TRBV29-1
CDR3 protein: CSVEIPTSGLQETQYF
CDR3 DNA: TGCAGCGTTGAAATACCAACTAGCGGCCTACAAGAGACCCAGTACTTC

D gene: .
J gene: TRBJ1-1
clone size: .
V gene: TRBV12-3/TRBV12-4
CDR3 protein: CASSPDGIEAFF
CDR3 DNA: TGTGCCAGCAGTCCGGACGGTATTGAAGCTTTCTTT

D gene: .
J gene: TRBJ2-5
clone size: .
V gene: TRBV2
CDR3 protein: CASSEVRGAQETQYF
CDR3 DNA: TGTGCCAGCAGTGAAGTCCGAGGGGCCCAAGAGACCCAGTACTTC

D gene: .
J gene: TRBJ2-1
clone size: .
V gene: TRBV10-3
CDR3 protein: CAISESGYEQFF
CDR3 DNA: TGTGCCATCAGTGAGTCTGGCTATGAGCAGTTCTTC

D gene: TRBD1
J gene: TRBJ1-2
clone size: .
V gene: TRBV3-1/TRBV3-2
CDR3 protein: CASSFGQGIGYGYTF
CDR3 DNA: TGTGCCAGCAGCTTTGGACAGGGGATTGGCTATGGCTACACCTTC

D gene: .
J gene: TRBJ2-7
clone size: .
V gene: TRBV27
CDR3 protein: CASSKKTSLAYYSYEQYF
CDR3 DNA: TGTGCCAGCAGTAAAAAGACCTCCCTAGCGTATTACTCCTACGAGCAGTACTTC

D gene: .
J gene: TRBJ2-7
clone size: .
V gene: TRBV5-6
CDR3 protein: CASSSARSLYEQYF
CDR3 DNA: TGTGCCAGCAGCTCAGCACGGTCTTTGTACGAGCAGTACTTC

D gene: .
J gene: TRBJ2-1
clone size: .
V gene: TRBV6-5
CDR3 protein: CAHGKGSNEQFF
CDR3 DNA: TGCGCCCACGGGAAAGGGAGCAATGAGCAGTTCTTC

D gene: TRBD1
J gene: TRBJ2-7
clone size: .
V gene: TRBV3-1/TRBV3-2
CDR3 protein: CASSQGGQGDHYEQYF
CDR3 DNA: TGTGCCAGCAGCCAAGGGGGACAGGGGGACCACTACGAGCAGTACTTC

D gene: .
J gene: TRBJ2-1
clone size: .
V gene: TRBV2
CDR3 protein: CASSAWPYRYNEQFF
CDR3 DNA: TGTGCCAGCAGTGCATGGCCCTACAGATACAATGAGCAGTTCTTC

D gene: .
J gene: TRBJ2-7
clone size: .
V gene: TRBV6-2/TRBV6-3
CDR3 protein: CASSYSRYEQYF
CDR3 DNA: TGTGCCAGCAGTTACTCGCGGTACGAGCAGTACTTC

D gene: TRBD1
J gene: TRBJ1-2
clone size: few
V gene: TRBV7-2
CDR3 protein: CASSPWDRGVYGYTF
CDR3 DNA: TGTGCCAGCAGCCCTTGGGACAGGGGGGTCTATGGCTACACCTTC

D gene: TRBD1
J gene: TRBJ2-5
clone size: .
V gene: TRBV5-1
CDR3 protein: CASSLRSISTGPWETQYF
CDR3 DNA: TGCGCCAGCAGCTTACGTTCGATCTCGACAGGGCCCTGGGAGACCCAGTACTTC

D gene: .
J gene: TRBJ1-5
clone size: .
V gene: TRBV7-2
CDR3 protein: CASNFRPGQPQHF
CDR3 DNA: TGTGCCAGCAATTTTCGGCCCGGCCAGCCCCAGCATTTT

D gene: TRBD2
J gene: TRBJ2-3
clone size: .
V gene: TRBV27
CDR3 protein: CASSMTSGRATDTQYF
CDR3 DNA: TGTGCCAGCAGTATGACTAGCGGGAGAGCCACAGATACGCAGTATTTT

D gene: .
J gene: TRBJ2-4
clone size: .
V gene: TRBV19
CDR3 protein: CASSIAAGTYQNIQYF
CDR3 DNA: TGTGCCAGTAGTATAGCGGCAGGGACATATCAAAACATTCAGTACTTC

D gene: TRBD1
J gene: TRBJ1-1
clone size: .
V gene: TRBV25-1
CDR3 protein: CASSGQGVWNTEAFF
CDR3 DNA: TGTGCCAGCAGTGGACAGGGAGTGTGGAACACTGAAGCTTTCTTT